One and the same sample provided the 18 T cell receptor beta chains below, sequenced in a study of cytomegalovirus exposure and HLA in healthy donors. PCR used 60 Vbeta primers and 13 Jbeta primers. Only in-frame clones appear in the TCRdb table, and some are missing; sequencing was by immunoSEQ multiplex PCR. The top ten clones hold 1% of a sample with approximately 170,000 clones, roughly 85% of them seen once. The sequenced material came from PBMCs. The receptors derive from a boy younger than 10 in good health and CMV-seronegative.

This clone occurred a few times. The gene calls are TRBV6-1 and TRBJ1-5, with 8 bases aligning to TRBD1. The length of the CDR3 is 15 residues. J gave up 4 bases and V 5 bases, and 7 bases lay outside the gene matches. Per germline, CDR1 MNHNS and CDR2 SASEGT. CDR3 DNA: TGTGCCAGCAGTCTCGACAGGGGTACTAATCAGCCCCAGCATTTT. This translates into CASSLDRGTNQPQHF.

The CDR3 coding sequence is TGCGCCAGCAGCTTGGGTGGCGGGAGGACGATCAATGAGCAGTTCTTC. It is translated as CASSLGGGRTINEQFF. This rearrangement joins TRBV5-1 to TRBJ2-1, with TRBD2 matching over 8 bases. This CDR3 region has 16 residues. The ends lost 0 bases at V and 6 bases at J; junction bases unmatched: 8. Germline V CDR1 and CDR2: SGHRS, YFSETQ.

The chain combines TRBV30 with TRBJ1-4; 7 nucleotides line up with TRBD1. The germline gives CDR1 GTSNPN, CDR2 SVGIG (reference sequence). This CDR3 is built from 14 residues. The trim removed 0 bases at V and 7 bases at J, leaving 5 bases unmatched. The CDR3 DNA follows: TGTGCCTGGAGTGTAAAGGCAGGGGGTGAAAAACTGTTTTTT. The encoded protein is CAWSVKAGGEKLFF.

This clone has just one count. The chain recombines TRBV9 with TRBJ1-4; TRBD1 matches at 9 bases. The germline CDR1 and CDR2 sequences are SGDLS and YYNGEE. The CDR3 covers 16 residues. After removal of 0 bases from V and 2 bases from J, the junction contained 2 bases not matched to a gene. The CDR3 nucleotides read TGTGCCAGCAGCGTAGCTACAGGGGGCACTAATGAAAAACTGTTTTTT. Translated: CASSVATGGTNEKLFF.

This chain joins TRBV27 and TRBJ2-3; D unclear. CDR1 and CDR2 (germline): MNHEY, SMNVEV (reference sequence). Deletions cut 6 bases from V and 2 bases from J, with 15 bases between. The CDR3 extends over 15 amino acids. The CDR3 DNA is TGTGCCAGCAGCAGCCTCTGGGCCAACACAGATACGCAGTATTTT. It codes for CASSSLWANTDTQYF.

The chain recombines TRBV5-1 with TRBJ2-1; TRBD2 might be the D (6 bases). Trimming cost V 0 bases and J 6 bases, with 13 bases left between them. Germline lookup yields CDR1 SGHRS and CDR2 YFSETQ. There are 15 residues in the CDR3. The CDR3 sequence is CASSLVGRDSNEQFF. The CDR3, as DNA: TGCGCCAGCAGCTTGGTGGGCAGGGACTCCAATGAGCAGTTCTTC.

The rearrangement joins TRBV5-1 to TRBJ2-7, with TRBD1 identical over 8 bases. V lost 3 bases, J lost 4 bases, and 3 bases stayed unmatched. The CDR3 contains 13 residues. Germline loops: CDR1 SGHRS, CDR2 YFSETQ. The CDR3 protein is CASSWRQGYEQYF. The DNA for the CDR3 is TGCGCCAGCAGCTGGAGACAGGGGTACGAGCAGTACTTC.

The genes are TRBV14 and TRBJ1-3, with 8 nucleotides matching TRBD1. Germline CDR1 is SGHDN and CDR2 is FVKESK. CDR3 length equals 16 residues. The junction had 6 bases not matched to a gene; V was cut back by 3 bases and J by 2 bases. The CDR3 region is CASSQRTGYPGNTIYF. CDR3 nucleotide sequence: TGTGCCAGCAGCCAGAGGACAGGGTATCCTGGAAACACCATATATTTT. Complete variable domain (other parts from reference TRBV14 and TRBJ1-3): EAGVTQFPSHSVIEKGQTVTLRCDPISGHDNLYWYRRVMGKEIKFLLHFVKESKQDESGMPNNRFLAERTGGTYSTLKVQPAELEDSGVYFCASSQRTGYPGNTIYFGEGSWLTVV.

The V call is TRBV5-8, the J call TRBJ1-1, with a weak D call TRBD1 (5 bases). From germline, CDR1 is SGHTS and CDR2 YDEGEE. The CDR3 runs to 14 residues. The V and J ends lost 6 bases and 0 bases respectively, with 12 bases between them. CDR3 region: CASTVGLLNTEAFF. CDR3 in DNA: TGTGCCAGCACCGTGGGACTCTTGAACACTGAAGCTTTCTTT. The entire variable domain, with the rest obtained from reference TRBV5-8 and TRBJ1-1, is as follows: EAGVTQSPTHLIKTRGQQATLRCSPISGHTSVYWYQQALGLGLQFLLWYDEGEERNRGNFPPRFSGRQFPNYSSELNVNALELEDSALYLCASTVGLLNTEAFFGQGTRLTVV.

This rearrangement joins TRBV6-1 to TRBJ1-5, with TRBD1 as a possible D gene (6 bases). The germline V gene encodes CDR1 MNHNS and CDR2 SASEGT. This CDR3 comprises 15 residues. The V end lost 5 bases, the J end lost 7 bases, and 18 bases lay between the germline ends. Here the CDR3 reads CASSLTNRVGQPQHF. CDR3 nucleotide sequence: TGTGCCAGCAGTTTGACCAACAGGGTCGGCCAGCCCCAGCATTTT.

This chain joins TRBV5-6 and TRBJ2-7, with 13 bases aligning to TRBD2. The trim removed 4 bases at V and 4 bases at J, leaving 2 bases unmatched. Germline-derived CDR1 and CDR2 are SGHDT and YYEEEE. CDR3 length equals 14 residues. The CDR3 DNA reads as TGTGCCAGCAGCGGGGGACTAGCGGGATACGAGCAGTACTTC. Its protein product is CASSGGLAGYEQYF.

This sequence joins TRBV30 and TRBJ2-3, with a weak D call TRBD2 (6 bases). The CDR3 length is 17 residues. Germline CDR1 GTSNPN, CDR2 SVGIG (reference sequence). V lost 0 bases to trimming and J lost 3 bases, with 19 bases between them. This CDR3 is CAWSVGGTPIRTDTQYF. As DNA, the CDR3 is TGTGCCTGGAGTGTCGGCGGGACCCCGATCCGAACAGATACGCAGTATTTT.

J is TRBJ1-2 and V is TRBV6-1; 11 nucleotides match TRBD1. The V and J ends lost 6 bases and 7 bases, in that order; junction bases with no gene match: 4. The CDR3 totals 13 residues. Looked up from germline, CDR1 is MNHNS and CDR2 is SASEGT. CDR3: CASSQDRGPGYTF. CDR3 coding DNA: TGTGCCAGCAGCCAGGACAGGGGGCCTGGCTACACCTTC.

CDR3 in DNA: TGCGCCAGCAGGGTTAGACAGACCACCTACGAGCAGTACTTC. It translates to CASRVRQTTYEQYF. The genes are TRBV10-2 and TRBJ2-7, with a possible D match to TRBD1 (5 bases). Germline-derived CDR1 and CDR2 are WSHSY and SAAADI. V gave up 6 bases and J gave up 2 bases, with 14 bases separating them. This CDR3 has 14 amino acids.

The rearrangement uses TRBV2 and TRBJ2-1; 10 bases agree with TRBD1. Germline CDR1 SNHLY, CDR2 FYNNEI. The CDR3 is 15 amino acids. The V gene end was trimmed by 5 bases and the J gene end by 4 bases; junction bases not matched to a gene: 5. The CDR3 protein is CASSIDRGQYNEQFF. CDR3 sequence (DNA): TGTGCCAGCAGTATAGACAGGGGGCAATACAATGAGCAGTTCTTC. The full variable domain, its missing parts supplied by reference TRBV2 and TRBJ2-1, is EPEVTQTPSHQVTQMGQEVILRCVPISNHLYFYWYRQILGQKVEFLVSFYNNEISEKSEIFDDQFSVERPDGSNFTLKIRSTKLEDSAMYFCASSIDRGQYNEQFFGPGTRLTVL.

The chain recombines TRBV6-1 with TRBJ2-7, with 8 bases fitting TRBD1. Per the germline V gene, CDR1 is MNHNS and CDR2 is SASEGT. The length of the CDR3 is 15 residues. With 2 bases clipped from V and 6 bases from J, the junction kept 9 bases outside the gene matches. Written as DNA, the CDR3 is TGTGCCAGCAGTGAATTCTGGACAGGGTCGTTCGAGCAGTACGTC. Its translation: CASSEFWTGSFEQYV.

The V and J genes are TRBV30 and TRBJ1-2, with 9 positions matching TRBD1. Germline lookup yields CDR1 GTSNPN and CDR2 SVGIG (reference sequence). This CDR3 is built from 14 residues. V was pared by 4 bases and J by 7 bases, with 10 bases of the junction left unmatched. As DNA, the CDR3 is TGTGCCTGGAACAAAGGGACAGGGCCCTCTGGCTACACCTTC. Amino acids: CAWNKGTGPSGYTF.

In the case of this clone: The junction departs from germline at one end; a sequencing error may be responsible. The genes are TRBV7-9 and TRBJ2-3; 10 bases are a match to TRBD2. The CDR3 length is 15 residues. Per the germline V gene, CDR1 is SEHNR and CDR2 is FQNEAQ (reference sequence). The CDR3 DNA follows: TGTTCCAGCAGCCCGACTAGCGGGAGCACAGATACGCAGTATTTT. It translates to CSSSPTSGSTDTQYF. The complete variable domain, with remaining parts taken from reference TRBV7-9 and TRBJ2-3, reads DTGVSQNPRHKITKRGQNVTFRCDPISEHNRLYWYRQTLGQGPEFLTYFQNEAQLEKSRLLSDRFSAERPKGSFSTLEIQRTEQGDSAMYLCSSSPTSGSTDTQYFGPGTRLTVL.